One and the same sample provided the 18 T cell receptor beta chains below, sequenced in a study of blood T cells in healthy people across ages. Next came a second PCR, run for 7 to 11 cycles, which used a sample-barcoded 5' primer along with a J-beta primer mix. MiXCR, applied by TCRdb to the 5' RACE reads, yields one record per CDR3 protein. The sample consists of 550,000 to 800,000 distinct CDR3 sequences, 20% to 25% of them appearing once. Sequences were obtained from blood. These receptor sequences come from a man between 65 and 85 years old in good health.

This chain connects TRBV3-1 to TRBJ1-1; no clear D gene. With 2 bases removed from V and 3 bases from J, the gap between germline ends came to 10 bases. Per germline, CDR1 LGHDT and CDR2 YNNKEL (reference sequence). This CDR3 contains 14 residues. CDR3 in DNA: TGTGCCAGCAGCCAATACGACACTGACACTGAAGCTTTCTTT. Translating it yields CASSQYDTDTEAFF. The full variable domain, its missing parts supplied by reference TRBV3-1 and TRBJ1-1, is DTAVSQTPKYLVTQMGNDKSIKCEQNLGHDTMYWYKQDSKKFLKIMFSYNNKELIINETVPNRFSPKSPDKAHLNLHINSLELGDSAVYFCASSQYDTDTEAFFGQGTRLTVV.

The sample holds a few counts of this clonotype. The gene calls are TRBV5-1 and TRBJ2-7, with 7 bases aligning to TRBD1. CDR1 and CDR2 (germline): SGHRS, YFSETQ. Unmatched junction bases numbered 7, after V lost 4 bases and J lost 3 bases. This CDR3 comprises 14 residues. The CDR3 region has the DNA TGCGCCAGCAGCGATCGACAGGGATACTACGAGCAGTACTTC. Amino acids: CASSDRQGYYEQYF.

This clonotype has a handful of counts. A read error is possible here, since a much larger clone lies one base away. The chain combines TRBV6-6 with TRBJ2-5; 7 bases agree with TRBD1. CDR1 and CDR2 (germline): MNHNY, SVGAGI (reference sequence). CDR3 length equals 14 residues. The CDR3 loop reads CTSSYGQVRETQYF. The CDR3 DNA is TGTACCAGCAGTTACGGACAGGTCAGAGAGACCCAGTACTTC.

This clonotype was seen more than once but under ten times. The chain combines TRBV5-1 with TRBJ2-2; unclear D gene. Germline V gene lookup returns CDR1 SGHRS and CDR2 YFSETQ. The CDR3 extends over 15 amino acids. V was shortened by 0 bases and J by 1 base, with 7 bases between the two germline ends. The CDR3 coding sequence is TGCGCCAGCAGCTTGGGGCGGATGAACACCGGGGAGCTGTTTTTT. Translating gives CASSLGRMNTGELFF. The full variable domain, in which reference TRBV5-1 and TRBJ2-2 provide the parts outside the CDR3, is KAGVTQTPRYLIKTRGQQVTLSCSPISGHRSVSWYQQTPGQGLQFLFEYFSETQRNKGNFPGRFSGRQFSNSRSEMNVSTLELGDSALYLCASSLGRMNTGELFFGEGSRLTVL.

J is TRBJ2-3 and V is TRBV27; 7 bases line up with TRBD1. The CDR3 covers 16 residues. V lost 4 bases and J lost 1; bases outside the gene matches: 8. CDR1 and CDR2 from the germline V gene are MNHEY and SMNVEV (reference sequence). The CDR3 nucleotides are TGTGCCAGCAGTTCCTCCGACAGGGCCGGCACAGATACGCAGTATTTT. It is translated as CASSSSDRAGTDTQYF.

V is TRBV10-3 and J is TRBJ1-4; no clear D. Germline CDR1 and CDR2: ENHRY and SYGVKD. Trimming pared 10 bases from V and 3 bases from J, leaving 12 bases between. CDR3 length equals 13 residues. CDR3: CATGAQSNEKLFF. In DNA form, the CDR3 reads TGTGCCACGGGAGCACAGTCTAATGAAAAACTGTTTTTT.

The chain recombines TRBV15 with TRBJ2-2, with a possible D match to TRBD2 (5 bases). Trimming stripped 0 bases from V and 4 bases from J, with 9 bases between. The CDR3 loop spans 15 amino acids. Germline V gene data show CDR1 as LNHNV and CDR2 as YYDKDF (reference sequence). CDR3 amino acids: CATSRDGLATGELFF. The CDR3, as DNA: TGTGCCACCAGCAGAGACGGGCTAGCCACCGGGGAGCTGTTTTTT.

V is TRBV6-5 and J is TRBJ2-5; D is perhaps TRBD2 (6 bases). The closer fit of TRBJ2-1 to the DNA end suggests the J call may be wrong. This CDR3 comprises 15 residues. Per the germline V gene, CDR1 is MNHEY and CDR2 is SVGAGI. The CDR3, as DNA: TGTGCCAGCAGTTACGCAGACGGGAGTAACAATGAGCAGTTCTTC. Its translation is CASSYADGSNNEQFF.

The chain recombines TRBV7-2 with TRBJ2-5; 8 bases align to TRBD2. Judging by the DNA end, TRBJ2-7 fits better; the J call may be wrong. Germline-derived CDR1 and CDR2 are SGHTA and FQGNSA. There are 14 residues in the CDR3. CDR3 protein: CASSLGLASIEQYF. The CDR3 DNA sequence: TGTGCCAGCAGCTTAGGACTAGCGTCTATCGAGCAGTACTTC.

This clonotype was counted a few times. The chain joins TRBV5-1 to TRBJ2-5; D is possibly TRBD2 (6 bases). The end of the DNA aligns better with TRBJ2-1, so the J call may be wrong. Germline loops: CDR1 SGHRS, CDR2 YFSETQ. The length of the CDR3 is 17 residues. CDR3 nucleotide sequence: TGCGCCAGCAGCTTGTCATTACGAGCGGAGGGCCAAAATGAGCAGTTCTTC. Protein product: CASSLSLRAEGQNEQFF.

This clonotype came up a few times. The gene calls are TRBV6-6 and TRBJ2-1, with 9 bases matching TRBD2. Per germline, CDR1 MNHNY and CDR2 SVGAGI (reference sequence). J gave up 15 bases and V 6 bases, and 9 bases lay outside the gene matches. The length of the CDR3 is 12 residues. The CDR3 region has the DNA TGTGCCAGCAGCCCCAGGCGGGAGGGCCCGTTCTTC. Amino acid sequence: CASSPRREGPFF.

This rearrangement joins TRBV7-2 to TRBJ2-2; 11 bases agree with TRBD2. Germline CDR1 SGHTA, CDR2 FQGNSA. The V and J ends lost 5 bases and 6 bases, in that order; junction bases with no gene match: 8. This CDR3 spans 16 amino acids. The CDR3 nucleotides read TGTGCCAGCAGCCCGGATAGCGGGAGGGCCCCCGGGGAGCTGTTTTTT. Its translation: CASSPDSGRAPGELFF.

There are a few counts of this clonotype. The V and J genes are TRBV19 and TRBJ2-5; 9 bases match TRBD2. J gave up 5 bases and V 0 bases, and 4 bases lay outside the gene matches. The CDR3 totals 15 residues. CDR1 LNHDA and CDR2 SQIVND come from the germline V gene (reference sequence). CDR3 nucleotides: TGTGCCAGTAGTATAGATAGCGGGAGTGGCGAGACCCAGTACTTC. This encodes CASSIDSGSGETQYF.

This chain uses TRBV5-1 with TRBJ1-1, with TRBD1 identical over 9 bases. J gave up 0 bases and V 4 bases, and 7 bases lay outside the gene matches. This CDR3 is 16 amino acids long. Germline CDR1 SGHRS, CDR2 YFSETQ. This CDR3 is CASSREGQGLNTEAFF. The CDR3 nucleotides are TGCGCCAGCAGCAGGGAGGGACAGGGTCTGAACACTGAAGCTTTCTTT.

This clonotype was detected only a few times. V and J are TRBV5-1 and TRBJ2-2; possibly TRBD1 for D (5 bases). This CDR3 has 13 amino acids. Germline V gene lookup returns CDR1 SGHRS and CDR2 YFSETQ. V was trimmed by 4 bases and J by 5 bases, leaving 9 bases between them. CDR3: CASSGRVTGELFF. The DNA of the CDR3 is TGCGCCAGCAGCGGCAGGGTGACCGGGGAGCTGTTTTTT.

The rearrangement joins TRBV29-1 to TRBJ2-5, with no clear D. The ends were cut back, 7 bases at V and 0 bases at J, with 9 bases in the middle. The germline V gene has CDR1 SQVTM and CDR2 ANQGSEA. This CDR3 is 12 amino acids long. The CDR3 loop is CSAAGNQETQYF. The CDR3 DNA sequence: TGCAGCGCAGCCGGCAACCAAGAGACCCAGTACTTC. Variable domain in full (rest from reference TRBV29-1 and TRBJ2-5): SAVISQKPSRDICQRGTSLTIQCQVDSQVTMMFWYRQQPGQSLTLIATANQGSEATYESGFVIDKFPISRPNLTFSTLTVSNMSPEDSSIYLCSAAGNQETQYFGPGTRLLVL.

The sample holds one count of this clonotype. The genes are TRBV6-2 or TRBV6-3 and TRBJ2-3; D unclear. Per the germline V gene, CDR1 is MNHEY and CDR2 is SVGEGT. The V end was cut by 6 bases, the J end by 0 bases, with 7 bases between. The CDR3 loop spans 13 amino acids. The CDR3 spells CASRIGSTDTQYF. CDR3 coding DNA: TGTGCCAGCAGAATCGGGAGCACAGATACGCAGTATTTT.

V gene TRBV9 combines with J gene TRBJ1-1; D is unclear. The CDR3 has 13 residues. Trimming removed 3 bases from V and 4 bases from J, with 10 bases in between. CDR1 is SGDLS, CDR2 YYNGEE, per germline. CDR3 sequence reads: CASSAGDGTEAFF. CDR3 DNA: TGTGCCAGCAGCGCCGGGGATGGCACTGAAGCTTTCTTT.